The 4 T cell receptor beta chains in this list originate from one sample, sequenced in a study of T cell repertoires in cytomegalovirus infection. TCRdb used MiXCR to reprocess the reads, holding one entry per CDR3 protein. The repertoire has about 920,000 distinct CDR3 sequences, 25% to 40% of them found once; the top ten carry 13%. These receptors' antigens are unknown. The source material was cultured CD8+ T cells from PBMCs, sampled from culture after CMV antigen stimulation. Receptors were obtained from a human donor in good health (CMV status not recorded). Some clones in this sample may be carry-over from other donors' samples.

The chain couples TRBV6-5 to TRBJ2-2; D unclear. Per germline, CDR1 MNHEY and CDR2 SVGAGI. The V gene lost 7 bases and the J gene lost 1 base, with 13 bases spanning the gap. The CDR3 consists of 15 residues. Here the CDR3 reads CASTNGRRNTGELFF. The CDR3 coding sequence is TGTGCCAGCACCAATGGACGGCGGAACACCGGGGAGCTGTTTTTT.

The V gene is TRBV19, the J gene TRBJ2-2, with D perhaps matching TRBD1 (6 bases). The CDR3 contains 16 residues. V shed 3 bases and J shed 3 bases, with 14 bases lying between them. Germline assignment: CDR1 LNHDA and CDR2 SQIVND (reference sequence). The CDR3, as DNA: TGTGCCAGTAGTATCGGTCAGGGGCGCGACACCGGGGAGCTGTTTTTT. Translating gives CASSIGQGRDTGELFF.

This clonotype was detected a few times. This chain connects TRBV7-3 to TRBJ2-4; D remains unclear. Trimming removed 0 bases from V and 0 bases from J, with 9 bases in between. The germline V gene has CDR1 SGHTA and CDR2 FQGTGA. The CDR3 contains 16 residues. The CDR3 region is CASSLTGSRAKNIQYF. The CDR3 nucleotides are TGTGCCAGCAGCTTAACGGGTAGCCGAGCCAAAAACATTCAGTACTTC.

Concerning this clonotype itself: A read error may explain this, as a much larger clone is one base away. J is TRBJ2-1 and V is TRBV7-6; maybe TRBD2 (5 bases). The germline V gene has CDR1 SGHVS and CDR2 FNYEAQ. This CDR3 is built from 16 residues. For the CDR3, the DNA is TGTGTCAGCAGCCCGTTTGTAGAGGCGGGTTACAATGAGCAGTTCTTC. Encoded protein: CVSSPFVEAGYNEQFF.